This entry is about one T cell receptor beta chain. This receptor's antigen is unknown. One end of the junction is discordant with germline, which a read error may explain. A constant-region primer and ProtoScript II reverse transcriptase were used to reverse-transcribe TCRbeta-specific cDNA from roughly 0.55 ug total RNA. Three nested multiplex PCR rounds, following a slightly modified ARM-PCR procedure, were used to build the TCRbeta libraries. Sample barcodes and Illumina adapters were attached in a final 25-cycle PCR using Deep VentR polymerase. Before sequencing, amplicons of 200-500 bp were purified from gel using a QIAquick gel extraction kit. An Illumina HiSeq 2500 was used to sequence the TCRbeta amplicons, generating 250-bp paired-end reads. Concerning the study's data processing: Reads were quality-trimmed with Trimmomatic v0.33, and paired reads were merged with FLASH v1.2.11 to recover full CDR3 sequences. MiGEC v1.2.1b assigned V, D and J germline segments to the rearranged TCRbeta sequences. Clonotype statistics and Shannon-Wiener diversity indices were calculated with VDJtools v1.0.0. Except for diversity analysis, only each sample's 250 most abundant clonotypes were used in subsequent analyses to reduce sampling bias. TCRdb reworked the public reads: Q25 trimming with fastp, MiXCR clone assembly, productive beta chains retained. CDR3 protein duplicates are merged, each entry listing the most common genes and DNA. Here the V and J calls rest on TCRdb's processing, not on the authors' analysis. This sample has 45,000 to 55,000 distinct CDR3 sequences in its table, and around 64% of those were observed once. The biggest ten clones account for 29% of the sample.

The data belong to a study of tumor-infiltrating lymphocytes in primary liver carcinoma (dated by TCRdb to 2016 to 2017). Some background on the complete study: Hepatocellular carcinoma (four) or combined HCC and intrahepatic cholangiocarcinoma (one) was present in the five patients, who were three men and two women aged 30 to 69 years. TCRbeta repertoire sequencing covered 35 or so specimens from 5 patients: some 25 tumor regions, 5 adjacent noncancerous liver tissues and 5 peripheral blood samples. The roughly 27 tumor region samples were profiled with Agilent mRNA microarrays so that TCRbeta repertoire diversity could be related to the local molecular phenotype. The five patients had tumors of stage T1-T3 N0M0, with maximum diameters ranging from about 4 to 11 cm. Reproducibility between technical replicate repertoires was high, with correlation coefficients above 0.95 and mean shared-clone rates about 0.9. Roughly 3.5 to 7.5 million productive TCRbeta reads were obtained per sample, and no significant difference in read depth was found between tissue types. Across five regions of each liver tumor, along with adjacent normal tissue and blood, the study brought together TCRbeta repertoire sequencing, expression microarrays and whole-exome sequencing. What the authors observed across the whole study: The top 250 clones made up a significantly larger repertoire fraction in tumors than in blood (p = 0.039). Only about 7-25% of top clones were present in all five regions of a tumor, suggesting spatial heterogeneity of tumor-infiltrating T cells. Only the TCR beta chain was sequenced, so true repertoire diversity is likely underestimated because unpaired alpha chains were not captured. Consistent with antigen-driven expansion, pairs of tumor regions showed higher repertoire overlap (mean roughly 35%) than either tumor-adjacent pairs (around 17%) or tumor-blood pairs (roughly 14%). Only 4 or 5 patients were included in the study, and the authors note that the findings should be validated in a larger study. Bulk unsorted samples precluded comparing CD4+ and CD8+ T cell repertoires.

Without any cell sorting, total RNA and DNA were extracted together from around 18-30 mg of bulk tissue using the AllPrep DNA/RNA mini kit. Between November 2015 and early 2016, about 5 patients in China with histopathologically diagnosed primary liver carcinoma had their tumors surgically resected. At the time of sampling, the patients were treatment-naive and had chronic HBV infection. Five spatially separated regions were sampled per tumor: superior, inferior, left-lateral and right-lateral poles, plus the tumor centre. Histology showed that every tumor sample contained more than 75% viable tumor cells. Each fresh piece of tumor and adjacent tissue was cut in two, with one half stored in RNAlater at -80 degrees C and the other half sent for histology. The clonotype originates from a man aged 35-49 years with primary liver carcinoma and hepatitis B virus infection. Sequencing input: liver tumor tissue from sampling region 5. Reading the label with the study, this specimen's cell subset or site is: tumor region T5, tumor centre.

The CDR3 here reads CANSLGGLGADVLTF. The nucleotide sequence is given as TGTGCCAACAGTTTAGGAGGGCTTGGGGCCGACGTCCTGACTTTC. The rearrangement joined TRBV7-9 to TRBJ2-6, and perhaps TRBD2 as D gene, on 6 matching bases. The CDR1 and CDR2 encoded by the germline V gene (reference sequence) are SEHNR and FQNEAQ. Its CDR3 holds 15 amino acids, cysteine through phenylalanine. Only CDR3 DNA is held: 45 bases, read in frame from base 1.